The 16 T cell receptor beta chains listed next were all sequenced from one sample in a study of blood T cell repertoires in COVID-19 (dated by TCRdb to 2018 to 2020). The library was made by the immunoSEQ multiplex PCR assay. What TCRdb holds here is the immuneACCESS table cut down to in-frame rearrangements. Part of the clones is not present; checked against another copy, under half of the missing clones reflect an unresolved V gene, and the others are unexplained. Within this sample are under 50,000 clones, with 75% to 85% of them counted one time only. 8.5% to 10% of the sample is taken by the ten largest. Material: peripheral blood. Receptors originate from a human donor in a cohort sampled during active COVID-19.

The chain couples TRBV9 to TRBJ1-6, with TRBD1 as a possible D gene (6 bases). The CDR3 is made up of 14 amino acids. V was shortened by 3 bases and J by 5 bases, with 9 bases between the two germline ends. Germline values: CDR1 SGDLS, CDR2 YYNGEE. This CDR3 is CASSGTGNNSPLHF. CDR3 bases: TGTGCCAGCAGCGGTACAGGGAATAATTCACCCCTCCACTTT. Together with reference TRBV9 and TRBJ1-6, the CDR3 gives the full variable domain: DSGVTQTPKHLITATGQRVTLRCSPRSGDLSVYWYQQSLDQGLQFLIQYYNGEERAKGNILERFSAQQFPDLHSELNLSSLELGDSALYFCASSGTGNNSPLHFGNGTRLTVT.

This clone was picked up one time. The rearrangement uses TRBV5-1 and TRBJ1-1, with D tentatively TRBD1 (6 bases). Germline loops: CDR1 SGHRS, CDR2 YFSETQ. V was cut by 2 bases and J by 1 base, with 12 bases left in between. The CDR3 contains 15 residues. The DNA for the CDR3 is TGCGCCAGCAGCTTATCCAGGGGTCGGAACACTGAAGCTTTCTTT. Protein: CASSLSRGRNTEAFF.

The table lists this clone with a few counts. The chain couples TRBV7-3 to TRBJ1-4; no clear D gene. Trimming took 5 bases from V and 8 from J, leaving 12 bases between them. The length of the CDR3 is 13 residues. Germline CDR1 reads SGHTA; CDR2 reads FQGTGA. CDR3 sequence reads: CASSVTAGEKLFF. The CDR3 DNA is TGTGCCAGCAGCGTGACGGCCGGGGAAAAACTGTTTTTT.

The J gene is TRBJ1-2, the V gene TRBV12-3 or TRBV12-4; TRBD1 is a possible D gene (5 bases). The CDR3 loop spans 12 amino acids. V lost 5 bases to trimming and J lost 6 bases, with 10 bases between them. The DNA for the CDR3 is TGTGCCAGCAGTCTGGCGGGGGATGGCTACACCTTC. Amino acids: CASSLAGDGYTF.

The V and J genes are TRBV4-3 and TRBJ1-2; D perhaps matches TRBD1 (5 bases). The CDR3 contains 14 residues. CDR1 and CDR2 (germline): LGHNA, YSLEER. V was trimmed by 4 bases and J by 2 bases, leaving 11 bases between them. The CDR3 DNA is TGCGCCAGCAGCCTTGGGGCCCCAAACTATGGCTACACCTTC. This gives the protein CASSLGAPNYGYTF.

This clone was counted a few times. J is TRBJ1-3 and V is TRBV15; 7 bases line up with TRBD1. Trimming at V came to 7 bases and at J to 4 bases, leaving 4 bases not matched to a gene. This CDR3 has 13 amino acids. CDR1 LNHNV and CDR2 YYDKDF come from the germline V gene (reference sequence). DNA for the CDR3: TGTGCCACCAAGGGGGCTATGGGAAACACCATATATTTT. Translating gives CATKGAMGNTIYF.

In this sample, this clone turned up a few times. The V gene is TRBV4-3, the J gene TRBJ2-7; TRBD2 matches 11 bases. Germline trimming cut 0 bases from V and 4 bases from J; bases unmatched to any gene: 17. The CDR3 extends over 20 amino acids. Germline lookup yields CDR1 LGHNA and CDR2 YSLEER. CDR3 residues: CASSQEILAGGTNTYYEQYF. For the CDR3, the DNA is TGCGCCAGCAGCCAAGAGATCCTAGCGGGAGGCACCAACACCTATTACGAGCAGTACTTC.

The sample holds one count of this clone. The chain joins TRBV30 to TRBJ2-7; D is unclear. The CDR3 has 14 amino acids. CDR1 is GTSNPN and CDR2 is SVGIG in the germline V gene (reference sequence). V gave up 0 bases and J gave up 6 bases, with 15 bases separating them. In nucleotides, the CDR3 is TGTGCCTGGAGTGTAAATTTGTCAGGAAGCGAGCAGTACTTC. Translated: CAWSVNLSGSEQYF.

V is TRBV11-3 and J is TRBJ2-2, with D unresolved. Germline-derived CDR1 and CDR2 are SGHNT and YENEEA. The V gene lost 1 base and the J gene lost 6 bases, with 6 bases spanning the gap. This CDR3 has 13 amino acids. Here the CDR3 DNA reads TGTGCCAGCAGCTTAGGACTTCCCGGGGAGCTGTTTTTT. Translating gives CASSLGLPGELFF.

V usage is TRBV2 and J usage is TRBJ2-5, with 7 bases lining up with TRBD2. The CDR3 runs to 12 residues. Germline lookup yields CDR1 SNHLY and CDR2 FYNNEI. V gave up 4 bases and J gave up 7 bases; unmatched junction bases: 3. CDR3 in DNA: TGTGCCAGCAGTGGATCTAGCGGGACCCAGTACTTC. Amino acids: CASSGSSGTQYF.

The V call is TRBV7-2, the J call TRBJ2-1, with a tentative D call TRBD1 (6 bases). Germline V gene data show CDR1 as SGHTA and CDR2 as FQGNSA. Trimming took 10 bases from V and 5 from J, leaving 18 bases between them. The CDR3 length is 14 residues. The CDR3 reads CATRLQTGNNEQFF. The CDR3 region has the DNA TGTGCCACGCGCCTCCAAACAGGGAACAATGAGCAGTTCTTC.

J is TRBJ2-2 and V is TRBV6-5; a weak D match, TRBD1 (6 bases). V lost 2 bases and J lost 6, with 16 bases in between. The CDR3 spans 16 residues. The germline V gene has CDR1 MNHEY and CDR2 SVGAGI. The CDR3 protein is CASSYRKTGSPGELFF. The DNA of the CDR3 is TGTGCCAGCAGTTACCGAAAAACAGGGTCCCCCGGGGAGCTGTTTTTT.

This clone was recorded once. J is TRBJ2-1 and V is TRBV7-2; perhaps TRBD2 as D (6 bases). There are 14 residues in the CDR3. The V end lost 4 bases, the J end lost 9 bases, and 16 bases lay between the germline ends. From germline, CDR1 is SGHTA and CDR2 FQGNSA. DNA of the CDR3: TGTGCCAGCAGCTCATCGGGCCTAGCGACTGAGCAGTTCTTC. Protein sequence: CASSSSGLATEQFF.

The gene calls are TRBV18 and TRBJ2-4, with D possibly being TRBD1 (5 bases). This CDR3 contains 13 residues. Germline CDR1 KGHSH, CDR2 LQKENI. V was trimmed by 3 bases and J by 8 bases, leaving 11 bases between them. This CDR3 is CASSPARVDIQYF. For the CDR3, the DNA is TGTGCCAGCTCACCCGCCAGGGTGGACATTCAGTACTTC.

The rearrangement uses TRBV11-1 and TRBJ2-2; 8 positions agree with TRBD1. The germline gives CDR1 SGHAT, CDR2 FQDESV (reference sequence). After removal of 6 bases from V and 5 bases from J, the junction contained 5 bases not matched to a gene. The CDR3 runs to 14 residues. CDR3 nucleotide sequence: TGTGCCAGCAGTGGACAGGGCTGGACCGGGGAGCTGTTTTTT. This gives the protein CASSGQGWTGELFF.

This clone was recorded a few times. The CDR3 protein is CASSLDGGVNTEAFF. Here the CDR3 DNA reads TGTGCCAGCAGTTTAGATGGGGGCGTTAACACTGAAGCTTTCTTT. The gene calls are TRBV28 and TRBJ1-1; TRBD1 might be the D (6 bases). CDR1 MDHEN and CDR2 SYDVKM come from the germline V gene. V dropped 2 bases and J dropped 2 bases, with 12 bases sitting between them. CDR3 size: 15 residues.